The 8 T cell receptor beta chains below all came from one sample that was sequenced in a study of OX40 agonist ivuxolimab in advanced cancers. The method was immunoSEQ multiplex PCR; TCRdb's version includes in-frame clones alone and lacks a portion of them. This table holds about 70,000 clones, more than 80% found once. This specimen consisted of CD4+ or CD8+ T cells sorted from blood, obtained in a trial of the OX40 agonist ivuxolimab. These receptors were obtained from an adult with an advanced solid tumor such as melanoma, head and neck, liver or kidney cancer.

To note about this clone: Other nucleotide sequences from this sample produce the same CDR3. The chain combines TRBV4-1 with TRBJ2-2; D remains unclear. Trimming pared 1 base from V and 4 bases from J, leaving 7 bases between. This CDR3 spans 14 amino acids. Germline V CDR1 and CDR2: MGHRA, YSYEKL. CDR3 in DNA: TGCGCCAGCAGCCAAGGGTTAGTCACCGGGGAGCTGTTTTTT. Residues: CASSQGLVTGELFF.

This chain connects TRBV7-9 to TRBJ2-7; 8 bases agree with TRBD1. V shed 2 bases, J shed 0 bases, and the junction held 6 bases outside the gene matches. Per germline, CDR1 SEHNR and CDR2 FQNEAQ (reference sequence). There are 16 residues in the CDR3. The CDR3 sequence is CASSLWRTGISYEQYF. The DNA of the CDR3 is TGTGCCAGCAGCTTATGGAGGACAGGGATCTCCTACGAGCAGTACTTC.

This chain links TRBV18 with TRBJ1-6; maybe TRBD1 (5 bases). The germline CDR1 and CDR2 sequences are KGHSH and LQKENI. The germline V and J ends were trimmed by 4 bases and 8 bases, with 18 bases remaining between them. The CDR3 loop spans 16 amino acids. The CDR3 DNA reads as TGTGCCAGCTCACTGGACCGGATTGGGGGTGATTCACCCCTCCACTTT. It encodes CASSLDRIGGDSPLHF.

The J gene is TRBJ1-5, the V gene TRBV7-8, with D hard to call. Germline loops: CDR1 SGHVS, CDR2 FQNEAQ. The CDR3 extends over 13 amino acids. V dropped 2 bases and J dropped 6 bases, with 8 bases sitting between them. In DNA form, the CDR3 reads TGTGCCAGCAGCTTACAAGAGAGTCAGCCCCAGCATTTT. It translates to CASSLQESQPQHF.

This clone has more than one count but fewer than ten. The J gene is TRBJ1-2, the V gene TRBV2; 10 bases match TRBD1. The CDR3 runs 17 residues. Per the germline V gene, CDR1 is SNHLY and CDR2 is FYNNEI. The V and J ends lost 4 bases and 8 bases, in that order; junction bases with no gene match: 16. This CDR3 is CASSGQGAYAPQGGYTF. CDR3 DNA: TGTGCCAGCAGTGGACAGGGGGCTTATGCCCCCCAGGGAGGCTACACCTTC.

The chain employs TRBV6-5 and TRBJ2-3; no reliable D call. The CDR3 runs 14 residues. Germline values: CDR1 MNHEY, CDR2 SVGAGI. Between the trimmed V and J ends, which lost 2 bases and 4 bases, there was a span of 10 bases. CDR3 amino acids: CASSYRSAADTQYF. Written as DNA, the CDR3 is TGTGCCAGCAGTTACCGGTCGGCGGCAGATACGCAGTATTTT.

The rearrangement uses TRBV9 and TRBJ2-5; D is perhaps TRBD2 (6 bases). The V gene lost 0 bases and the J gene lost 5 bases, with 11 bases spanning the gap. Germline V lookup: CDR1 SGDLS, CDR2 YYNGEE. This CDR3 is 14 amino acids long. The CDR3 protein is CASSVGAAGETQYF. The CDR3 region has the DNA TGTGCCAGCAGCGTAGGGGCCGCGGGGGAGACCCAGTACTTC.

V gene TRBV7-6 combines with J gene TRBJ1-4; TRBD1 aligns across 9 bases. V trimming: 4 bases; J trimming: 7 bases; junction bases outside the gene matches: 7. CDR3 size: 15 residues. CDR1 and CDR2 (germline): SGHVS, FNYEAQ. CDR3 protein: CASSSRQGGGEKLFF. In DNA form, the CDR3 reads TGTGCCAGCAGCTCCCGACAGGGGGGCGGTGAAAAACTGTTTTTT.